The present entry profiles one T cell receptor beta chain with its context. In this sample, this clone turned up once. The antigen it binds to is not known. Within one base of it there is no much larger clone, and no base qualities were kept. The CDR3 numbers 13 residues from cysteine through phenylalanine. The retained sequence is limited to the CDR3, 39 bases, with the frame set at the first base. V lost 3 bases and J lost 6 bases; the stretch between them is 9 bases long. CDR1 is given as KGHSH and CDR2 as LQKENI, both from the germline V gene. The data were obtained in a study of blood T cell repertoires in COVID-19 (dated by TCRdb to about 2020). At the level of the whole study: Collaborator samples came from the United States, Italy and Spain and covered acute and convalescent phases of COVID-19. Subjects who had been exposed to COVID-19, were actively infected with it, or had recovered from it provided the deeply sampled blood TCRbeta repertoires that made up the dataset. A freely available public database, intended as a resource for researchers studying the immune response to SARS-CoV-2, is where the repertoires were released. The samples were drawn from two sources: the first 160 participants of the ongoing ImmuneRACE study, and over 1,000 subjects contributed by 6 global collaborators. Sample metadata almost always included a de-identified subject ID, COVID-19 status, age in years and sex. Where HLA class I and class II types were available, the types were taken from metadata supplied by the sample provider, not from assay-based typing. The prospective study material was composed of cDNA or gDNA derived from T cells, B-cell-depleted T cells, or PBMCs.

What the study reported, not specific to this receptor: The amount of clinical and demographic metadata varied by source and participant and was provided uncurated.

Samples from volunteer blood donors who had recovered from COVID-19 were contributed by a second Seattle source. Whole blood was collected in K2EDTA tubes by collaborating institutions according to the institutions' own protocols. Collaborator samples were shipped for TCRbeta analysis as frozen whole blood, isolated PBMCs, or DNA extracted from either sample type. TCRbeta CDR3 regions were amplified from genomic DNA by means of the immunoSEQ Assay, a bias-controlled multiplex PCR. The paper's processing steps were these. Within the assay, amplification of reference gene primers was used to estimate how many nucleated cells each sample contained. To quantify the absolute abundance of each unique TCRbeta CDR3 rearrangement, sequence reads were collapsed and filtered. For each sample, productive Simpson clonality was calculated as the square root of Simpson's diversity index across productive rearrangements. TCRdb's version of the immuneACCESS table is confined to in-frame rearrangements and falls short of the full clone set. An unresolved V gene accounts for under half of the shortfall where checked; the remainder is of unknown origin. V, J and clone size reflect that table, while D and trimming were determined from the DNA. Counted in this sample were 250,000 to 300,000 clones; less than 85% of them appeared once. The leading ten clones occupy over 4.5% of the sample.

The source material was peripheral blood. This receptor was obtained from a man aged 55-75 years who had recovered from COVID-19. The chain couples TRBV18 to TRBJ1-5, with TRBD1 tentatively as D gene (5 bases match). The sequenced DNA: TGTGCCAGCTCACCGGATAGGGGTCAGCCCCAGCATTTT. It encodes CASSPDRGQPQHF. With all but the CDR3 taken from the reference TRBV18 and TRBJ1-5 genes, the full variable domain is: NAGVMQNPRHLVRRRGQEARLRCSPMKGHSHVYWYRQLPEEGLKFMVYLQKENIIDESGMPKERFSAEFPKEGPSILRIQQVVRGDSAAYFCASSPDRGQPQHFGDGTRLSIL.